The sequence of this T cell receptor beta chain was determined in a study of blood T cells in healthy people across ages (dated by TCRdb to about 2015). Regarding the complete study: In model experiments, template switching captured roughly one uniquely barcoded TCR beta cDNA molecule for every two T cells. The study measured age-related changes in TCR beta repertoire diversity using deep sequencing normalized with unique cDNA molecular identifiers. The donors were split into four age groups: young (average around 15 years), middle-aged (around 40), aged (roughly 68) and long-lived (under 90). To avoid experimental bias, donors of different ages were distributed randomly across sequencing lanes. For two donors (one aged 18 to 30 and one aged 80 or older), the study analyzed two additional independent replicas of 1 million unique cDNA reads from the same blood draw.

This clonotype was detected only once. Its antigen remains undetermined. No much larger clone exists at a distance of one base, and base qualities are not known. A lone read offers only weak evidence. Receptor libraries were prepared by 5' RACE. Sequenced using an Illumina HiSeq 2500. A second PCR of roughly 6 to 12 cycles was performed with a sample-barcoded 5' primer and a J-beta primer mix. A template-switch 5' adaptor carrying 12 random nucleotides introduced a unique molecular identifier onto each TCR beta cDNA molecule. Each sample yielded at least 2.5 million CDR3-containing paired-end reads. The Mint cDNA synthesis kit, primed by a TRBC-specific oligonucleotide, was used to synthesize first-strand cDNA from all RNA. All cDNA was treated with uracil-DNA glycosylase and then went through a first 18-cycle PCR with the universal primers M1SS and BC2_uni_R. The original methods were these. Each sample was normalized by randomly selecting 1 million high-quality reads, each carrying a distinct molecular identifier. Reads sharing molecular identifiers were discarded rather than binned into consensus sequences. CDR3 identification, clonotype clustering and error correction used MiTCR with a Q25 quality threshold and the strictest error-elimination algorithm. A nonparametric unseen species model with Euler transformation was used to estimate lower-bound total TCR beta diversity. TCRdb reprocessing: public reads trimmed at Q25 with fastp, clones called with MiXCR, in-frame beta chains kept. Rows with one shared CDR3 protein collapse into an entry with the most common genes and DNA. For this entry, the V and J calls and clone size follow TCRdb and not the study's own pipeline. The sample table holds 350,000 to 450,000 distinct CDR3 sequences, of which 52% were seen once. About 54% of the sample belongs to the ten largest clones.

On the study overall, not on this receptor specifically: Estimates of total diversity from one million sequenced T cells were regarded as lower bounds and underestimates. Compared with the aged group, the long-lived group had more naive CD4+ T cells, fewer expanded clones and increased TCR diversity, a pattern suggesting age selection. The percentage of naive T cells measured by flow cytometry correlated strongly with observed TCR beta diversity. Observed TCR beta diversity per million T cells fell roughly linearly with age, and a significant reduction was already apparent by age about 43. Donor CMV infection status was unknown, potentially confounding age-related changes in expanded clonotypes. Because profiling used bulk unsorted PBMCs, naive and antigen-experienced compartments could not be compared conclusively.

Per the germline V gene, SGHVS is the CDR1 and FNYEAQ is the CDR2. The CDR3 runs 12 residues from the cysteine to the phenylalanine. Kept here is only the CDR3 DNA, which spans 36 bases and is read in frame from base 1. The junction shows trimming of 5 bases on V and 6 bases on J, and the gene matches do not reach 4 bases of it. The donors were 40 or so Caucasian individuals from Russia, aged roughly 6 to 100 years, who were systemically healthy. Around 9.9 milliliters of peripheral blood were collected from each donor into EDTA-treated Vacutainer tubes. Ficoll-Paque density-gradient centrifugation was used to isolate PBMCs, with at least 7 million per sample. Trizol reagent was used to extract total RNA from the PBMCs, yielding at least 5 micrograms per sample. For every donor, an aliquot of PBMCs went through flow cytometry to measure the percentages of naive CD45RAhigh/CD27high T cells.

The TCR was taken from a man in his 60s in good health. The sample comprised blood. The chain is encoded by TRBV7-6 joined to TRBJ2-7; 7 middle bases align to TRBD1. The bases are TGTGCCAGCAGCCCGACAGGGTCCGAGCAGTACTTC. The encoded protein is CASSPTGSEQYF.